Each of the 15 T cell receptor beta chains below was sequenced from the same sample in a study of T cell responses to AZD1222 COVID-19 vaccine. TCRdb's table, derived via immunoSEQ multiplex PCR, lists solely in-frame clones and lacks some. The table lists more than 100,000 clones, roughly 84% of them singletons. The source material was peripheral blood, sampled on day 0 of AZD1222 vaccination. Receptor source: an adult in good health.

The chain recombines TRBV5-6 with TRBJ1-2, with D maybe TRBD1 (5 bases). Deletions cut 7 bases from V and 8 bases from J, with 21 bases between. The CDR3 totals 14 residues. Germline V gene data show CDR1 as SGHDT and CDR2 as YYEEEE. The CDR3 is CASLPRGREGGYTF. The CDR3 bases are TGTGCCAGCTTACCCCGCGGTCGGGAGGGGGGCTACACCTTC.

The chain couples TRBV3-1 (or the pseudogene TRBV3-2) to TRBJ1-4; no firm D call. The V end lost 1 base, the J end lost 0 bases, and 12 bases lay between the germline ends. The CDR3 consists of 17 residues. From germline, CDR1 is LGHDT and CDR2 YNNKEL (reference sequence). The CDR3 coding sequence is TGTGCCAGCAGCCAAGGGGCACTCTTCTCAACTAATGAAAAACTGTTTTTT. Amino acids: CASSQGALFSTNEKLFF.

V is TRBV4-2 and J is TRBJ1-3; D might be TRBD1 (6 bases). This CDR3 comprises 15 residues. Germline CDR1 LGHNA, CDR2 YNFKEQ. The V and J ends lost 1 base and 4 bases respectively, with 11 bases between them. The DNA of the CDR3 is TGTGCCAGCAGCCAAGCATCAGGGGAAGGAAACACCATATATTTT. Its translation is CASSQASGEGNTIYF.

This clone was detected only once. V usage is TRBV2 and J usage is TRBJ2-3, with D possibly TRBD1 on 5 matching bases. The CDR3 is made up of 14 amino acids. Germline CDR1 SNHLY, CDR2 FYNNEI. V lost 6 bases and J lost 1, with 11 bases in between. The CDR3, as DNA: TGTGCCAGCAGCAGGGTTGGGGGCACAGATACGCAGTATTTT. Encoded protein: CASSRVGGTDTQYF.

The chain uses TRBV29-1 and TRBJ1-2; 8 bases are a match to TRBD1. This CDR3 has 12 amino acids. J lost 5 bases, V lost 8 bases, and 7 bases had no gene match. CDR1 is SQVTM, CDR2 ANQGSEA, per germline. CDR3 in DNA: TGCAGCATAGGACAGGGAGGGTATGGCTACACCTTC. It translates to CSIGQGGYGYTF.

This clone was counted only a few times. This CDR3 is CASRETGTPYGYTF. CDR3 nucleotides: TGTGCCAGCAGGGAGACAGGGACCCCATATGGCTACACCTTC. The V call is TRBV6-4, the J call TRBJ1-2; 7 nucleotides align to TRBD1. Germline CDR1 and CDR2: MRHNA and SNTAGT. J lost 5 bases, V lost 6 bases, and 9 bases had no gene match. CDR3 length: 14 amino acids.

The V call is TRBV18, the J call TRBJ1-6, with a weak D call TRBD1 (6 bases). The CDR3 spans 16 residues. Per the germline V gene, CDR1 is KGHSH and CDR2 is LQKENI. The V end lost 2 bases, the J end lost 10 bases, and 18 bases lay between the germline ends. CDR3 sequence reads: CASSPAAQGLRSPLHF. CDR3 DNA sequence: TGTGCCAGCTCACCAGCTGCCCAGGGGTTAAGGTCACCCCTCCACTTT.

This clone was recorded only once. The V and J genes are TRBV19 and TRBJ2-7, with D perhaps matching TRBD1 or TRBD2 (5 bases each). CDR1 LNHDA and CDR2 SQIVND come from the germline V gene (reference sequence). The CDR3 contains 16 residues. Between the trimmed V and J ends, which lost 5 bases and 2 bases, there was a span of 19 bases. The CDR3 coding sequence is TGTGCCAGTAGTTTATCGGGACCTCCTTATCCCTACGAGCAGTACTTC. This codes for CASSLSGPPYPYEQYF.

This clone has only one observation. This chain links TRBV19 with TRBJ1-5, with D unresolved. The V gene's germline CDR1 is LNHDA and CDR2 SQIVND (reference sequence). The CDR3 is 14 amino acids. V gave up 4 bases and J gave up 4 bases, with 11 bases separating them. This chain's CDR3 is CASSTGPNNQPQHF. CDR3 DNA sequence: TGTGCCAGTAGTACTGGACCGAATAATCAGCCCCAGCATTTT.

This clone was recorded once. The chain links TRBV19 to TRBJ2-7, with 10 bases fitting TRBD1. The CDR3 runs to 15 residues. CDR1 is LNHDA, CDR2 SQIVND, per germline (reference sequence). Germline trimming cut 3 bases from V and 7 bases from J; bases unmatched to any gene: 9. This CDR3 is CASSIGGTGALEQYF. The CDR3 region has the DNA TGTGCCAGTAGTATTGGGGGGACAGGGGCCTTGGAGCAGTACTTC.

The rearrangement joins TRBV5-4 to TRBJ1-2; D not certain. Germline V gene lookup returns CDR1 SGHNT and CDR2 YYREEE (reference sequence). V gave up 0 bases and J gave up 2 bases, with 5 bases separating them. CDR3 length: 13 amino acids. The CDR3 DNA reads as TGTGCCAGCAGCTTGGAGCTAAACTATGGCTACACCTTC. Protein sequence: CASSLELNYGYTF.

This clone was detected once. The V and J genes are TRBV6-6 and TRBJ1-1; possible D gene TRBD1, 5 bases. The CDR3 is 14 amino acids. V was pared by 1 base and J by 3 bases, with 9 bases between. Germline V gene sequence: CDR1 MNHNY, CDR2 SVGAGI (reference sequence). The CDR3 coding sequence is TGTGCCAGCAGTTACTTCAGGGCGGACACTGAAGCTTTCTTT. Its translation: CASSYFRADTEAFF.

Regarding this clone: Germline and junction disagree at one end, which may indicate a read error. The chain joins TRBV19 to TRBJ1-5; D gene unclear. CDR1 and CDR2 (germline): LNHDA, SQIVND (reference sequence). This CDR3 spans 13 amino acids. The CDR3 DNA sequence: TGTGCCAGTAGTATCTCTAGCACTCAGCCCCAGCATTTT. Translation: CASSISSTQPQHF.

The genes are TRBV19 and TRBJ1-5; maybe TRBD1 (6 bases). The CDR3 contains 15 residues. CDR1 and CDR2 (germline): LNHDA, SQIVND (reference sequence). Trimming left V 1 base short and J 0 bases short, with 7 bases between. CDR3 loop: CASSIVGGSNQPQHF. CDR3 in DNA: TGTGCCAGTAGTATAGTAGGGGGTAGCAATCAGCCCCAGCATTTT.

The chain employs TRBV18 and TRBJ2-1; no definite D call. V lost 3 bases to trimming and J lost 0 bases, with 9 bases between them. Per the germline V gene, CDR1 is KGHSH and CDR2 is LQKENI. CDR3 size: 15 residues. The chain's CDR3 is CASSPAFSSYNEQFF. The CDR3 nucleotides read TGTGCCAGCTCACCCGCGTTCAGCTCCTACAATGAGCAGTTCTTC.